This TCR beta chain was recorded in a study of low-dose radiotherapy and immunotherapy resistance in tumors. Background on the study: Every 2 weeks, cohort 1 got 0.5 Gy, reaching 6.5 Gy to the planning target volume. With 1 Gy per fraction every two weeks, Cohort 2 accumulated 13 Gy across 26 weeks. A dose of 300 mg of oral aspirin was taken by patients daily for four cycles from cycle 1 day 1.

Primers used for first-strand cDNA, a TRAV- and TRBV-specific set, covered both alpha and beta chains. The PCR that amplified TCRs ran for 20 cycles, relying on a constant-region primer and a V-primer adapter. Each CDR3 protein gets one entry after TCRdb re-called the reads with MiXCR. This sample has about 100,000 distinct CDR3 sequences, with roughly 20% found just once. CDR1 and CDR2 from the germline V gene are PRHDT and FYEKMQ (reference sequence). The CDR3 has 14 residues. This sample's time point: after trial treatment. Treatment denoted: LDRT plus nivolumab, ipilimumab, low-dose cyclophosphamide and aspirin (RACIN trial). Treatment of the donors consisted of nivolumab and ipilimumab (plus aspirin, low-dose cyclophosphamide and low-dose radiotherapy). Points on this clonotype: The junction shows a germline mismatch at one end, possibly a read error.

The sequence derives from a male donor with prostate cancer. The rearrangement joins TRBV13 to TRBJ2-7, with TRBD1 matching 10 bases. This sample comprised PBMCs, obtained after low-dose radiotherapy plus immunotherapy. CDR3 protein: CASSFMGQGYEQNF. The CDR3 region has the DNA TGTGCCAGCAGCTTCATGGGACAGGGGTACGAGCAGAACTTC.